The clone carrying this TCR beta chain is medium-sized (0.01 to 0.1%) within its sample. Its target is unknown. Repertoires were generated with immunoSEQ multiplex PCR, while TCRdb's copy carries only in-frame clones and drops some. The sample yields about 19,000 clones, 50% to 70% seen once. This entry is derived from a study of Tregs in tolerant kidney transplant recipients. On the study more broadly: A 3-day belatacept mixed lymphocyte reaction, sometimes plus 5-day graft donor restimulation, preceded CD4+CD25+CD127- sorting. Antibodies separated recipient from donor cells.

Study results and limitations: Findings come from small patient numbers and require larger validation. Expanding Tregs on activated donor B cells appeared to best identify donor-specific TCRbeta clones.

Trimming pared 0 bases from V and 4 bases from J, leaving 13 bases between. CDR3 length: 15 amino acids. CDR1 and CDR2 (germline): SGHKS, YYEKEE (reference sequence). The V and J genes are TRBV5-5 and TRBJ1-1; D is undetermined. Sequencing was carried out using Tregs from blood cultured with allogeneic cells. This receptor was obtained from a human donor in good health. CDR3 residues: CASSLAVTIGTEAFF. The CDR3 DNA is TGTGCCAGCAGCTTGGCTGTGACTATTGGCACTGAAGCTTTCTTT.